The next 22 T cell receptor beta chains were all read from a single sample in a study of CD8 T cells in ankylosing spondylitis. TCRdb recomputed calls from the 5' RACE reads with MiXCR, one row per CDR3 protein. The data contain 150,000 to 200,000 distinct CDR3 sequences, roughly 13% of them singletons. Sequenced sample: blood, either unsorted or a sorted T cell fraction (not recorded which). These receptors all come from a female donor with ankylosing spondylitis or in good health (not recorded which).

This clonotype occurred many times. The chain couples TRBV20-1 to TRBJ1-2, with D perhaps TRBD1 (6 bases). Per germline, CDR1 DFQATT and CDR2 SNEGSKA (reference sequence). Trimming left V 1 base short and J 4 bases short, with 13 bases between. This CDR3 contains 14 residues. CDR3 amino acids: CSARALQGAYGYTF. CDR3 in DNA: TGCAGTGCTAGAGCCTTACAGGGTGCCTATGGCTACACCTTC.

The J gene is TRBJ2-7, the V gene TRBV29-1; 9 bases are a match to TRBD2. There are 14 residues in the CDR3. Germline lookup yields CDR1 SQVTM and CDR2 ANQGSEA. The V segment lost 4 bases and the J segment 4 bases; nucleotides outside the gene matches: 8. Written as DNA, the CDR3 is TGCAGCGTTGTTTTCGTTAGCGGGAGTTACGAGCAGTACTTC. This encodes CSVVFVSGSYEQYF.

Many counts were recorded for this clonotype. The chain links TRBV2 to TRBJ1-1, with D unclear. V lost 4 bases and J lost 1, with 7 bases in between. In germline, CDR1 is SNHLY, CDR2 FYNNEI. The CDR3 sequence is 13 residues long. This chain's CDR3 is CASSVGPNTEAFF. DNA of the CDR3: TGTGCCAGCAGTGTGGGCCCGAACACTGAAGCTTTCTTT.

The chain joins TRBV9 to TRBJ2-3; 14 positions match TRBD2. The germline V gene encodes CDR1 SGDLS and CDR2 YYNGEE. Germline trimming cut 0 bases from V and 10 bases from J; bases unmatched to any gene: 4. There are 15 residues in the CDR3. CDR3 DNA sequence: TGTGCCAGCAGCGTAGGGGGACTAGCGGGAGAACCGCAGTATTTT. Its protein is CASSVGGLAGEPQYF.

This clonotype showed up just a few times. This chain connects TRBV11-2 to TRBJ2-3; TRBD1 is a possible D gene (6 bases). Trimming stripped 1 base from V and 6 bases from J, with 14 bases between. Germline V gene lookup returns CDR1 SGHAT and CDR2 FQNNGV. This CDR3 region has 15 residues. CDR3 region: CASSLGDRQLDTQYF. In nucleotides, the CDR3 is TGTGCCAGCAGCTTAGGTGACAGGCAGTTGGATACGCAGTATTTT.

This clonotype came up a few times. The chain's CDR3 is CASSLEFRLSGGTGYTF. CDR3 in DNA: TGTGCCAGCAGCTTAGAGTTTAGGCTTTCCGGGGGGACTGGCTACACCTTC. The chain recombines TRBV11-2 with TRBJ1-2; D is possibly TRBD1 (5 bases). Deletions cut 0 bases from V and 7 bases from J, with 21 bases between. This CDR3 is 17 amino acids long. CDR1 is SGHAT, CDR2 FQNNGV, per germline.

This clonotype appeared many times. The chain couples TRBV7-9 to TRBJ1-4; D not certain. Germline CDR1 and CDR2: SEHNR and FQNEAQ (reference sequence). This CDR3 has 16 residues. The V and J ends lost 5 bases and 4 bases respectively, with 17 bases between them. Here the CDR3 DNA reads TGTGCCAGCAGCCCTGGTAAGGGTCTGGATAATGAAAAACTGTTTTTT. Translating gives CASSPGKGLDNEKLFF.

This clonotype has a count of ten or more. V usage is TRBV28 and J usage is TRBJ2-3, with 7 bases aligning to TRBD2. The CDR3 has 14 residues. Per germline, CDR1 MDHEN and CDR2 SYDVKM. The V and J ends lost 7 bases and 0 bases, in that order; junction bases with no gene match: 4. CDR3 residues: CASKQRGSTDTQYF. Here the CDR3 DNA reads TGTGCCAGCAAGCAGCGGGGTAGCACAGATACGCAGTATTTT.

CDR3 in amino acids: CASSGRDLAYEQYF. The CDR3 DNA is TGTGCCAGTAGTGGCCGGGACCTCGCCTACGAGCAGTACTTC. V is TRBV19 and J is TRBJ2-7, with D perhaps being TRBD1 or TRBD2 (5 bases each). The germline CDR1 and CDR2 sequences are LNHDA and SQIVND (reference sequence). Trimming removed 5 bases at V and 2 bases at J, with 13 bases between. This CDR3 contains 14 residues.

V usage is TRBV7-9 and J usage is TRBJ1-1; D remains ambiguous. V dropped 5 bases and J dropped 4 bases, with 11 bases sitting between them. CDR3 length: 13 residues. CDR1 and CDR2 (germline): SEHNR, FQNEAQ (reference sequence). This CDR3 is CASSREVGTEAFF. CDR3 coding DNA: TGTGCCAGCAGCCGGGAGGTGGGCACTGAAGCTTTCTTT.

This clonotype was seen many times. The rearrangement links TRBV7-9 to TRBJ2-3, with D tentatively TRBD1 (6 bases). CDR1 SEHNR and CDR2 FQNEAQ come from the germline V gene (reference sequence). Trimming removed 8 bases from V and 2 bases from J, with 17 bases in between. This CDR3 has 15 residues. In DNA form, the CDR3 reads TGTGCCAGCGCGACAGGTTCCCACTACACAGATACGCAGTATTTT. This sequence encodes CASATGSHYTDTQYF.

The chain couples TRBV19 to TRBJ1-3; D is unclear. V lost 5 bases and J 4 bases, leaving 12 bases between the germline ends. CDR3 length: 14 residues. CDR1 LNHDA and CDR2 SQIVND come from the germline V gene (reference sequence). In DNA, the CDR3 is TGTGCCAGTAGTGTTCCCGGGCTCGGAAACACCATATATTTT. It is translated as CASSVPGLGNTIYF.

This clonotype has at least ten counts. V gene TRBV28 combines with J gene TRBJ2-1; 8 nucleotides agree with TRBD1. This CDR3 is built from 16 residues. The trim removed 4 bases at V and 2 bases at J, leaving 7 bases unmatched. Per germline, CDR1 MDHEN and CDR2 SYDVKM. The CDR3 is CASSSTGQGTYNEQFF. CDR3 bases: TGTGCCAGCAGTTCAACAGGACAGGGCACCTACAATGAGCAGTTCTTC.

With respect to this clonotype: A single base separates this from a much larger clone, so it may be a read error. The rearrangement uses TRBV9 and TRBJ2-5; 10 nucleotides match TRBD2. The junction had 11 bases not matched to a gene; V was cut back by 4 bases and J by 5 bases. This CDR3 is built from 16 residues. Germline V lookup: CDR1 SGDLS, CDR2 YYNGEE. The CDR3 DNA is TGTGCCAGCAGCCTCGGACTAGCGGAATATCACGAGACCCAGTACTTC. Translated, it gives CASSLGLAEYHETQYF.

This clonotype was seen a handful of times. V gene TRBV5-4 combines with J gene TRBJ1-1, with D possibly TRBD1 on 5 matching bases. V lost 6 bases, J lost 1 base, and 16 bases lay in between. Germline CDR1 and CDR2: SGHNT and YYREEE (reference sequence). The CDR3 has 15 amino acids. The CDR3: CASTPGGTGNTEAFF. Here the CDR3 DNA reads TGTGCCAGCACACCGGGGGGAACAGGGAACACTGAAGCTTTCTTT.

This clonotype was seen many times. The chain joins TRBV30 to TRBJ2-7; 8 bases match TRBD1. Trimming removed 8 bases from V and 3 bases from J; junction bases left unmatched: 9. CDR1 and CDR2 (germline): GTSNPN, SVGIG (reference sequence). The CDR3 length is 13 residues. This CDR3 is CAAADRGNYEQYF. CDR3 DNA sequence: TGTGCCGCCGCTGACAGGGGAAACTACGAGCAGTACTTC. The full variable domain, with the rest looked up from reference TRBV30 and TRBJ2-7, is SQTIHQWPATLVQPVGSPLSLECTVEGTSNPNLYWYRQAAGRGLQLLFYSVGIGQISSEVPQNLSASRPQDRQFILSSKKLLLSDSGFYLCAAADRGNYEQYFGPGTRLTVT.

This rearrangement joins TRBV12-3 or TRBV12-4 to TRBJ2-1, with 15 bases identical to TRBD2. V lost 5 bases, J lost 7 bases, and 6 bases stayed unmatched. The CDR3 covers 16 residues. The CDR3 nucleotides read TGTGCCAGCAGTCCCGGACTAGCGGGAGGGGGTAATGAGCAGTTCTTC. Its protein is CASSPGLAGGGNEQFF.

This rearrangement joins TRBV6-2 or TRBV6-3 to TRBJ2-4; D not certain. The CDR3 runs to 14 residues. Germline V gene data show CDR1 as MNHEY and CDR2 as SVGEGT. Trimming left V 5 bases short and J 3 bases short, with 11 bases between. The CDR3, as DNA: TGTGCCAGCAGTGACGGGTTAGTCAAAAACATTCAGTACTTC. Protein: CASSDGLVKNIQYF.

To note about this clonotype: A much larger clone differs from this one at a single base, so this may be a read error. The V gene is TRBV9, the J gene TRBJ2-7, with a weak D call TRBD1 (5 bases). This CDR3 spans 13 amino acids. The germline CDR1 and CDR2 sequences are SGDLS and YYNGEE. In DNA, the CDR3 is TGTGTCAGCAGCCCCCAGGGTCGCTACGAGCAGTACTTC. Amino acid sequence: CVSSPQGRYEQYF.

In its sample, this clonotype was seen many times. The CDR3 sequence: CSVRTISSTGELFF. Written as DNA, the CDR3 is TGCAGCGTTCGGACCATCTCAAGCACCGGGGAGCTGTTTTTT. The rearrangement joins TRBV29-1 to TRBJ2-2; D ambiguous. Per the germline V gene, CDR1 is SQVTM and CDR2 is ANQGSEA. Deletions cut 5 bases from V and 4 bases from J, with 14 bases between. The CDR3 is made up of 14 amino acids.

This clonotype has more than one count but fewer than ten. This chain connects TRBV5-1 to TRBJ1-4; TRBD1 agrees at 8 bases. V shed 0 bases and J 4 bases; nucleotides not matched to a gene: 8. CDR1 is SGHRS, CDR2 YFSETQ, per germline. The CDR3 loop spans 17 amino acids. CDR3 in DNA: TGCGCCAGCAGCTTGGCGGCAGGGGGCGCGCATAATGAAAAACTGTTTTTT. Protein sequence: CASSLAAGGAHNEKLFF. Looking up the rest from reference TRBV5-1 and TRBJ1-4 gives the full variable domain: KAGVTQTPRYLIKTRGQQVTLSCSPISGHRSVSWYQQTPGQGLQFLFEYFSETQRNKGNFPGRFSGRQFSNSRSEMNVSTLELGDSALYLCASSLAAGGAHNEKLFFGSGTQLSVL.

This clonotype showed up just a few times. This chain connects TRBV30 to TRBJ1-1; a weak D match, TRBD1 (5 bases). V dropped 2 bases and J dropped 1 base, with 14 bases sitting between them. The CDR3 runs 15 residues. Germline values: CDR1 GTSNPN, CDR2 SVGIG (reference sequence). This CDR3 reads CAWSNGQARNTEAFF. Here the CDR3 DNA reads TGTGCCTGGAGTAACGGACAAGCTAGGAACACTGAAGCTTTCTTT. The full variable domain, with the rest looked up from reference TRBV30 and TRBJ1-1, is SQTIHQWPATLVQPVGSPLSLECTVEGTSNPNLYWYRQAAGRGLQLLFYSVGIGQISSEVPQNLSASRPQDRQFILSSKKLLLSDSGFYLCAWSNGQARNTEAFFGQGTRLTVV.